Listed below are T cell receptor beta chains from one sample, sequenced in a study of regulatory dendritic cells for organ transplantation. Assay: immunoSEQ multiplex PCR; the TCRdb copy retains only in-frame clones and omits some. The sample has 12,000 or so clones; under 80% are singletons. Sequenced: memory CD8+ T cells from blood. Receptors originate from a human donor in good health. Each CDR3 is given with its conserved first and last residue. A D gene is named only where the DNA matches it firmly. Not every row has a clone size; where given, it reads once, few, many or a size class.

>TRBV11-2|.|.|TRBJ2-3
CASSLAGRSTDTQYF
TGTGCCAGCAGCTTAGCAGGCAGAAGCACAGATACGCAGTATTTT
>TRBV28|.|.|TRBJ2-7
CASSPGPTLVYEQYF
TGTGCCAGCAGCCCCGGACCTACTCTGGTTTACGAGCAGTACTTC
>TRBV27|TRBD2|few|TRBJ2-1
CASISGGVSNEQFF
TGTGCCAGTATTAGCGGGGGGGTATCCAATGAGCAGTTCTTC
>TRBV4-2|.|.|TRBJ2-3
CASSQVGSGSPDTQYF
TGTGCCAGCAGCCAAGTGGGGAGCGGGTCCCCAGATACGCAGTATTTT
>TRBV11-2|.|.|TRBJ1-1
CASSLVGVTEAFF
TGTGCCAGCAGCTTAGTGGGGGTCACTGAAGCTTTCTTT
>TRBV19|.|.|TRBJ2-3
CASSGPNTDTQYF
TGTGCCAGTAGTGGTCCAAACACAGATACGCAGTATTTT
>TRBV11-2|TRBD2|few|TRBJ2-5
CASSPGLAGALYRETQYF
TGTGCCAGCAGCCCGGGTCTAGCGGGGGCACTATACCGGGAGACCCAGTACTTC
>TRBV27|.|.|TRBJ1-1
CASSLYGYTEAFF
TGTGCCAGCAGTTTATACGGATACACTGAAGCTTTCTTT
>TRBV18|.|.|TRBJ2-2
CASSSFGLPNTGELFF
TGTGCCAGCTCATCATTTGGACTACCGAACACCGGGGAGCTGTTTTTT
>TRBV10-3|.|few|TRBJ1-1
CAIRDSLTEAFF
TGTGCCATCAGGGACAGCCTCACTGAAGCTTTCTTT
>TRBV5-6|TRBD1|.|TRBJ1-5
CASSSDRNNQPQHF
TGTGCCAGCAGCTCGGACAGGAACAATCAGCCCCAGCATTTT
>TRBV21-1|.|.|TRBJ2-7
CASSKGPRGSTSYEQYF
TGTGCCAGCAGCAAAGGGCCCAGGGGTAGCACCTCCTACGAGCAGTACTTC
>TRBV28|TRBD1|.|TRBJ2-5
CASTEGQLKGTQYF
TGTGCCAGCACCGAGGGACAGCTTAAAGGGACCCAGTACTTC
>TRBV29-1|TRBD2|.|TRBJ2-1
CSVEGTSLNEQFF
TGCAGCGTTGAGGGGACTAGCCTCAATGAGCAGTTCTTC
>TRBV4-2|TRBD1|.|TRBJ1-4
CASEDRAIGRWEKLFF
TGTGCCAGCGAGGACAGGGCCATAGGGCGTTGGGAAAAACTGTTTTTT
>TRBV7-9|.|once|TRBJ2-5
CASTDRKETQYF
TGTGCCAGCACAGACCGAAAAGAGACCCAGTACTTC
>TRBV28|.|medium-sized|TRBJ2-1
CASSFAAGEQFF
TGTGCCAGCAGTTTCGCAGCCGGCGAGCAGTTCTTC
>TRBV28|.|.|TRBJ1-5
CASSLAELHQPQHF
TGTGCCAGCAGTTTGGCAGAATTGCATCAGCCCCAGCATTTT
>TRBV9|TRBD1|.|TRBJ2-7
CASSGHGQGESYEQYF
TGTGCCAGCAGCGGCCACGGACAGGGTGAATCGTACGAGCAGTACTTC
>TRBV4-3|.|few|TRBJ2-1
CASSQNGGTSTDNEQFF
TGCGCCAGCAGCCAAAACGGGGGTACATCCACTGACAATGAGCAGTTCTTC
>TRBV2|.|.|TRBJ1-5
CASSEGQGNQPQHF
TGTGCCAGCAGTGAGGGGCAGGGTAATCAGCCCCAGCATTTT
>TRBV13|.|few|TRBJ2-1
CASSPHPQGPNEQFF
TGTGCCAGCAGCCCACACCCACAGGGTCCCAATGAGCAGTTCTTC
>TRBV9|TRBD2|once|TRBJ2-1
CASSARLAKDNEQFF
TGTGCCAGCAGCGCACGACTAGCGAAGGACAATGAGCAGTTCTTC
>TRBV5-1|.|.|TRBJ1-2
CASSLEGFIYGYTF
TGCGCCAGCAGCCTGGAGGGGTTCATCTATGGCTACACCTTC
>TRBV7-9|TRBD2|.|TRBJ2-1
CASSLAGTYNEQFF
TGTGCCAGCTCACTAGCGGGTACCTACAATGAGCAGTTCTTC
>TRBV6-1|TRBD1|few|TRBJ2-2
CASSGQGNRLFF
TGTGCCAGCAGTGGACAGGGGAACAGGCTGTTTTTT
>TRBV7-2|TRBD2|.|TRBJ2-7
CASSYPGAGVGEQYF
TGTGCCAGCAGCTACCCGGGAGCGGGAGTTGGCGAGCAGTACTTC
>TRBV15|.|.|TRBJ2-7
CATRGLGGHEQYF
TGTGCCACCAGGGGTCTGGGGGGCCACGAGCAGTACTTC
>TRBV5-6|.|.|TRBJ1-1
CASSRATGHRAPNTEAFF
TGTGCCAGCAGCCGGGCAACAGGGCACCGAGCTCCGAACACTGAAGCTTTCTTT
>TRBV5-6|.|.|TRBJ2-7
CASSWVRIDRTYEQYF
TGTGCCAGCAGCTGGGTCCGAATAGACAGAACCTACGAGCAGTACTTC
>TRBV7-2|.|.|TRBJ2-3
CASSSDGVPDTQYF
TGTGCCAGCAGCTCAGATGGGGTCCCAGATACGCAGTATTTT
>TRBV4-3|.|.|TRBJ2-2
CASSQDQTDNTGELFF
TGCGCCAGCAGCCAAGACCAGACTGATAACACCGGGGAGCTGTTTTTT
>TRBV6-4|TRBD2|.|TRBJ2-6
CASSEGGSGANVLTF
TGTGCCAGCAGTGAGGGAGGGTCTGGGGCCAACGTCCTGACTTTC
>TRBV27|.|.|TRBJ1-1
CASSLLGNPLNTEAFF
TGTGCCAGCAGTTTACTGGGTAACCCTTTGAACACTGAAGCTTTCTTT
>TRBV7-9|TRBD2|.|TRBJ2-3
CASSTSLGGAPDTQYF
TGTGCCAGCAGCACTTCTCTCGGGGGGGCCCCAGATACGCAGTATTTT
>TRBV6-5|TRBD2|.|TRBJ2-7
CAISGLREGSYEQYF
TGTGCCATCAGTGGGTTGCGGGAGGGCTCCTACGAGCAGTACTTC
>TRBV7-9|TRBD1|.|TRBJ2-3
CASSLAVTGADTQYF
TGTGCCAGCAGCTTAGCGGTCACAGGGGCAGATACGCAGTATTTT
>TRBV29-1|.|.|TRBJ2-5
CSVTWASARQETQYF
TGCAGCGTCACCTGGGCTAGCGCGCGCCAAGAGACCCAGTACTTC
>TRBV27|.|.|TRBJ1-1
CASRFGTPNTEAFF
TGTGCCAGCAGGTTCGGCACACCGAACACTGAAGCTTTCTTT
>TRBV27|.|.|TRBJ2-6
CASSFGLTGANVLTF
TGTGCCAGCAGTTTTGGCTTGACTGGGGCCAACGTCCTGACTTTC
>TRBV15|.|once|TRBJ1-1
CATSRVQGGTEAFF
TGTGCCACCAGCAGAGTTCAGGGAGGGACTGAAGCTTTCTTT